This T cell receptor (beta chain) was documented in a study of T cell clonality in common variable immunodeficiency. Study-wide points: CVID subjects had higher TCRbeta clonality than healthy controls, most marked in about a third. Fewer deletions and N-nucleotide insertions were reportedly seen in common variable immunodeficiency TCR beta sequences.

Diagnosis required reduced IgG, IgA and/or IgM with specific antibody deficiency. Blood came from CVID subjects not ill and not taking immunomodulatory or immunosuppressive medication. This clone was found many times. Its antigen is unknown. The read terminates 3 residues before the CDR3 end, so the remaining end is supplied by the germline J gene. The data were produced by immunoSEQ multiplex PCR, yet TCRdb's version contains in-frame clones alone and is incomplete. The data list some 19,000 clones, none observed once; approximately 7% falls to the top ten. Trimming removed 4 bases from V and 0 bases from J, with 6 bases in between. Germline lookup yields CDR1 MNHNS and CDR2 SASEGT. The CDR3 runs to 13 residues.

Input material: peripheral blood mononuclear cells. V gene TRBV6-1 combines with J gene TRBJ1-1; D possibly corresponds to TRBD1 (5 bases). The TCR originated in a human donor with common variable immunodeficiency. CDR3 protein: CASSGQLNTEAFF. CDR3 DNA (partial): TGTGCCAGCAGTGGACAGCTGAACACTGAA.